This T cell receptor (beta chain) derives from a study of blood T cell repertoires in COVID-19. Study-wide background: COVID-19 samples, acute and convalescent, were from the United States, Italy and Spain. PBMCs, B-cell-depleted T cells, or T cells provided the cDNA or gDNA that made up the material.

How the authors handled the data: The authors estimated nucleated cell counts from reference gene primer amplification. Sequenced by immunoSEQ multiplex PCR; TCRdb stores in-frame clones only, minus some. The DNA gave D and trimming, while V, J and clone size come from that table. The repertoire holds approximately 300,000 clones, with roughly 88% as singletons. The germline CDR1 and CDR2 sequences are KGHSH and LQKENI. Trimming pared 6 bases from V and 5 bases from J, leaving 17 bases between. The CDR3 totals 14 residues. The sample taken for sequencing was peripheral blood. The source of this sequence is a woman between 45 and 60 years old with active or convalescent COVID-19. The chain is built from TRBV18 and TRBJ2-7; D gene uncertain. CDR3 residues: CASSSTPSTHEQYF. The CDR3 DNA reads as TGTGCCAGCTCTTCCACCCCCTCTACCCACGAGCAGTACTTC.